Each of the 9 T cell receptor beta chains below was sequenced from the same sample in a study of blood T cell repertoires in COVID-19. Method: immunoSEQ multiplex PCR; TCRdb's copy keeps in-frame clones and lacks some. The profile shows a few hundred thousand clones, approximately 82% of them singletons. The source material was PBMCs or T cells enriched from blood (not recorded which). These TCRs come from a man aged 35-49 years who had been exposed to COVID-19.

The chain carries TRBV2 and TRBJ1-2; D remains ambiguous. Germline values: CDR1 SNHLY, CDR2 FYNNEI. V was clipped by 0 bases and J by 4 bases, with 12 bases between them. This CDR3 is built from 15 residues. The DNA of the CDR3 is TGTGCCAGCAGTGAAGCGGCGGCCTTGAGCTATGGCTACACCTTC. It translates to CASSEAAALSYGYTF.

The gene calls are TRBV30 and TRBJ1-1; D ambiguous. Trimming cost V 2 bases and J 1 base, with 5 bases left between them. From germline, CDR1 is GTSNPN and CDR2 SVGIG (reference sequence). The CDR3 consists of 12 residues. The CDR3 DNA reads as TGTGCCTGGAGTCACAGGAACACTGAAGCTTTCTTT. This gives the protein CAWSHRNTEAFF. The full variable domain, with the rest looked up from reference TRBV30 and TRBJ1-1, is SQTIHQWPATLVQPVGSPLSLECTVEGTSNPNLYWYRQAAGRGLQLLFYSVGIGQISSEVPQNLSASRPQDRQFILSSKKLLLSDSGFYLCAWSHRNTEAFFGQGTRLTVV.

V gene TRBV6-5 combines with J gene TRBJ2-5, with a weak D call TRBD2 (5 bases). CDR3 size: 15 residues. Deletions cut 0 bases from V and 3 bases from J, with 11 bases between. From germline, CDR1 is MNHEY and CDR2 SVGAGI. CDR3 protein: CASSYSRTGKETQYF. The CDR3 nucleotides are TGTGCCAGCAGTTACTCCCGGACTGGGAAAGAGACCCAGTACTTC.

This rearrangement joins TRBV24-1 to TRBJ1-2; D remains ambiguous. The CDR3 has 15 residues. Looked up from germline, CDR1 is KGHDR and CDR2 is SFDVKD. Trimming stripped 0 bases from V and 5 bases from J, with 12 bases between. CDR3 DNA sequence: TGTGCCACCAGTGATTTGCGGGGAGGTTCATATGGCTACACCTTC. Translation gives CATSDLRGGSYGYTF.

The CDR3 here is CASSQEGADTQYF. CDR3 bases: TGTGCCAGCAGCCAAGAAGGGGCAGATACGCAGTATTTT. The chain recombines TRBV3-1 (or the pseudogene TRBV3-2) with TRBJ2-3; D perhaps matches TRBD1 (5 bases). Germline CDR1 reads LGHDT; CDR2 reads YNNKEL (reference sequence). V was trimmed by 0 bases and J by 4 bases, leaving 5 bases between them. The CDR3 covers 13 residues.

The chain links TRBV6-5 to TRBJ2-7; D unresolved. Between the trimmed V and J ends, which lost 6 bases and 4 bases, there was a span of 7 bases. This CDR3 comprises 11 residues. Germline V gene sequence: CDR1 MNHEY, CDR2 SVGAGI. CDR3 nucleotides: TGTGCCAGCAGGTCTTATTACGAGCAGTACTTC. Protein: CASRSYYEQYF.

This rearrangement joins TRBV7-9 to TRBJ1-1, with D possibly TRBD1 on 6 matching bases. The V gene's germline CDR1 is SEHNR and CDR2 FQNEAQ (reference sequence). Trimming shortened V by 4 bases and J by 7 bases, and 16 bases separated the two germline ends. This CDR3 region has 14 residues. CDR3 nucleotides: TGTGCCAGCAGCTCCTCAGACAGGTTATTTGAAGCTTTCTTT. Translation: CASSSSDRLFEAFF.

This chain links TRBV9 with TRBJ2-1; TRBD2 matches at 11 bases. J was trimmed by 3 bases and V by 3 bases; bases with no gene match: 5. Germline V gene data show CDR1 as SGDLS and CDR2 as YYNGEE. This CDR3 contains 16 residues. The CDR3 DNA sequence: TGTGCCAGCAGCGCGACCGGGACTAGCGGCTACAATGAGCAGTTCTTC. Encoded protein: CASSATGTSGYNEQFF.

J is TRBJ2-5 and V is TRBV6-5; 8 bases are a match to TRBD2. Germline-derived CDR1 and CDR2 are MNHEY and SVGAGI. There are 15 residues in the CDR3. V lost 6 bases, J lost 0 bases, and 6 bases stayed unmatched. The CDR3, as DNA: TGTGCCAGCAGGCCGGGACTAGGCTACCAAGAGACCCAGTACTTC. Protein sequence: CASRPGLGYQETQYF.